This TCR beta chain was recovered during a study of vaccination effects on CD4 cells after COVID-19. Study-level information: Two convalescent patients gave samples 16 days and one week before vaccination.

This CDR3 contains 17 residues. V shed 4 bases, J shed 5 bases, and the junction held 13 bases outside the gene matches. Germline V gene sequence: CDR1 SEHNR, CDR2 FQNEAQ (reference sequence). Of note for this clone: As yet, its antigen is unknown.

Investigators separated out CD4+ T cells once 10 days of culture had passed. Using immunoSEQ multiplex PCR, the repertoire was profiled, and TCRdb retains in-frame clones only, with some absent. The sample contains about 46,000 clones, approximately 81% of which appear only once. The material sequenced was CD4+ T cells from PBMCs cultured without peptide, taken before COVID-19 vaccination. The chain recombines TRBV7-9 with TRBJ2-1, with 8 nucleotides matching TRBD2. This clonotype originated in a human donor who had a prior SARS-CoV-2 infection. The CDR3 spells CASSSPGTSSINNEQFF. CDR3 DNA sequence: TGTGCCAGCAGCTCACCCGGGACTAGTTCGATCAACAATGAGCAGTTCTTC.